This TCR beta chain was observed in a study of metastatic and nonmetastatic thyroid tumors. Study summary: Comparison of repertoires was carried out across blood and tumor or nodule tissue from malignant and benign thyroid patients. Study-level findings and limits: Benign nodules were reported to have significantly lower TCR beta diversity than malignant thyroid tumors, in blood and tumor.

In the study's own analysis: It was from CDR3 differences across clinicopathological groups that a distant-metastasis classifier for papillary thyroid cancer was built. TCRdb reassembled clones from the PCR reads with MiXCR. V and J calls and clone size were set by TCRdb, not the authors. This table has about 18,000 clones, under 30% appearing once. Treatment of any kind had been given to no patient before thyroid surgery. This clone was counted ten times or more. Its antigen is not identified. Deletions cut 0 bases from V and 0 bases from J, with 11 bases between. The CDR3 consists of 15 residues. Germline V CDR1 and CDR2: GTSNPN, SVGIG (reference sequence).

The TCR originated in a male donor with papillary thyroid cancer or a benign thyroid nodule (not recorded which). Some clones in this sample may be carry-over from other donors' samples. The J gene is TRBJ1-2, the V gene TRBV30; TRBD1 is a possible D gene (5 bases). Source material: tumor tissue. CDR3 amino acids: CAWSVEAGANYGYTF. The CDR3 nucleotides read TGTGCCTGGAGTGTGGAGGCGGGGGCTAACTATGGCTACACCTTC.